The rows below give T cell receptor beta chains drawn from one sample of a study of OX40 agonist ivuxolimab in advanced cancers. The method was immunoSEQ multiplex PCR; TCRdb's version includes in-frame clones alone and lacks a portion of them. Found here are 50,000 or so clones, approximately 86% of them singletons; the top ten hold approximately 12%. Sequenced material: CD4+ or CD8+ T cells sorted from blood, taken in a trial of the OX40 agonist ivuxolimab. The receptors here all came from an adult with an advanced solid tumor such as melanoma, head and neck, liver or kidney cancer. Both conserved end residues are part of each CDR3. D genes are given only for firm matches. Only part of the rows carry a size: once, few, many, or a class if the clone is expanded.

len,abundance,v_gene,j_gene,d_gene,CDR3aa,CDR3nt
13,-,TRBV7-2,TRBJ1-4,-,CASSLTSVEKLFF,TGTGCCAGCAGCTTAACATCCGTTGAAAAACTGTTTTTT
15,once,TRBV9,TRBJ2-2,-,CASSGRPPERGELFF,TGTGCCAGCAGCGGTAGACCACCGGAGAGAGGGGAGCTGTTTTTT
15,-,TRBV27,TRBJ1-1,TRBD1,CASSPRTGRYTEAFF,TGTGCCAGCAGTCCCCGGACAGGGCGATACACTGAAGCTTTCTTT
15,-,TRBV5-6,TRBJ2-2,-,CASSPDREGTGELFF,TGTGCCAGCAGCCCTGACAGGGAGGGCACCGGGGAGCTGTTTTTT
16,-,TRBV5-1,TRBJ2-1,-,CASSSPSSSSYNEQFF,TGCGCCAGCAGCTCCCCTAGCAGCTCGTCCTACAATGAGCAGTTCTTC
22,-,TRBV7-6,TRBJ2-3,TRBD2,CASSHPGGTSGGHQDLTDTQYF,TGTGCCAGCAGCCATCCCGGCGGGACTAGTGGGGGCCACCAAGACCTCACAGATACGCAGTATTTT
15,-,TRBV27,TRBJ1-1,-,CASSLSDRRNTEAFF,TGTGCCAGCAGTTTGAGCGACAGGCGGAACACTGAAGCTTTCTTT
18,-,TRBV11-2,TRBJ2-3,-,CASSLGVQGPAFTDTQYF,TGTGCCAGCAGCTTAGGTGTACAGGGCCCAGCTTTCACAGATACGCAGTATTTT
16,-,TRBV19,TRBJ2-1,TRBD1,CASSINGQGAINEQFF,TGTGCCAGTAGTATAAACGGACAGGGGGCGATCAATGAGCAGTTCTTC
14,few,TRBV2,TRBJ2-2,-,CASTLPANTGELFF,TGTGCCAGCACTCTTCCCGCGAACACCGGGGAGCTGTTTTTT
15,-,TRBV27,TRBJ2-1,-,CASSSEWGRNNEQFF,TGTGCCAGCAGTTCCGAGTGGGGGAGAAACAATGAGCAGTTCTTC
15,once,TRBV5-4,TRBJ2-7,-,CASSLGQGTSYEQYF,TGTGCCAGCAGCTTGGGTCAGGGGACCTCCTACGAGCAGTACTTC
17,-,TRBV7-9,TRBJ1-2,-,CASSLTPGGAGTYGYTF,TGTGCCAGCAGCTTAACCCCGGGCGGGGCGGGGACCTATGGCTACACCTTC
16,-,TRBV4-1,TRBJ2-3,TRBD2,CASSQSVGGGVDTQYF,TGCGCCAGCAGCCAAAGCGTAGGTGGGGGGGTAGATACGCAGTATTTT
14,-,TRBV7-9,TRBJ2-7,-,CASSNRTASYEQYF,TGTGCCAGCAGCAACCGGACGGCTTCCTACGAGCAGTACTTC
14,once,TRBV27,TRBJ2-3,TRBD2,CASGQRGGLDTQYF,TGTGCCAGCGGGCAGCGGGGGGGCCTTGATACGCAGTATTTT
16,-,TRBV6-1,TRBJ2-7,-,CASSGVLGGSSYEQYF,TGTGCCAGCAGTGGGGTTCTTGGGGGGAGCTCCTACGAGCAGTACTTC
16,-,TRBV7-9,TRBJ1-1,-,CASSLDGISINTEAFF,TGTGCCAGCAGCTTGGACGGCATTTCGATCAACACTGAAGCTTTCTTT
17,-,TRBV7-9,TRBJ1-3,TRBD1,CASSQEFHDRVGNTIYF,TGTGCCAGCAGCCAAGAGTTCCACGACAGGGTCGGAAACACCATATATTTT
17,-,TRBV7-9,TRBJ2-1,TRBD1,CASSRPGQGLAYNEQFF,TGTGCCAGCAGCCGCCCCGGACAGGGTCTTGCCTACAATGAGCAGTTCTTC
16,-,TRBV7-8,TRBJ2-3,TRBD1,CASSAQTGWSGRTQYF,TGTGCCAGCAGCGCCCAGACAGGGTGGTCGGGTAGAACGCAGTATTTT
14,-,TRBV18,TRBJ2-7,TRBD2,CASSPREGSYEQYF,TGTGCCAGCTCACCACGGGAGGGTTCCTACGAGCAGTACTTC
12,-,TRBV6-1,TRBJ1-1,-,CASSEFGGVAFF,TGTGCCAGCAGTGAATTTGGAGGGGTGGCTTTCTTT
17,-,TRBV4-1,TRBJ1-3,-,CASSLLGVRGKGNTIYF,TGCGCCAGCAGCCTTTTAGGGGTCAGGGGTAAGGGAAACACCATATATTTT
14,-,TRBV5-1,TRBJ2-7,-,CASSLVAIDYEQYF,TGCGCCAGCAGCTTGGTTGCCATCGACTACGAGCAGTACTTC
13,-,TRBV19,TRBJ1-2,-,CASSIGGIWGYTF,TGTGCCAGTAGTATAGGAGGGATCTGGGGCTACACCTTC
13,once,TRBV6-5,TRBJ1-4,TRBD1,CASSYSTGGKLFF,TGTGCCAGCAGTTACTCTACAGGGGGAAAACTGTTTTTT
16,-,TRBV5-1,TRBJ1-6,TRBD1,CASKHEGASYNSPLHF,TGCGCCAGCAAACATGAGGGGGCCTCCTATAATTCACCCCTCCACTTT
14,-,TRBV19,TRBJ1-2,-,CASSIDLEGDGYTF,TGTGCCAGTAGTATAGATCTGGAGGGGGATGGCTACACCTTC
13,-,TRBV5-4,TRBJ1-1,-,CASSLDGDTEAFF,TGTGCCAGCAGCTTGGATGGGGACACTGAAGCTTTCTTT
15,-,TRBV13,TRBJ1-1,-,CASSTGSGVYTEAFF,TGTGCCAGCAGTACCGGGTCAGGGGTGTACACTGAAGCTTTCTTT
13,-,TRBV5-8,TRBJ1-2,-,CASSLAGRQGYTF,TGTGCCAGCAGCTTGGCCGGGAGGCAAGGCTACACCTTC
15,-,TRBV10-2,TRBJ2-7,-,CASSVLVGARYEQYF,TGCGCCAGCAGTGTATTAGTGGGGGCCCGCTACGAGCAGTACTTC
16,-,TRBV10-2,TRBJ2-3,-,CASGVGGGISTDTQYF,TGCGCCAGCGGAGTTGGAGGGGGGATTAGCACAGATACGCAGTATTTT
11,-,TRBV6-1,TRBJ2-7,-,CASMVSYEQYF,TGTGCCAGCATGGTATCCTACGAGCAGTACTTC
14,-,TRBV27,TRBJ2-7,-,CASSSKDGTYEQYF,TGTGCCAGCAGTTCAAAGGACGGAACCTACGAGCAGTACTTC
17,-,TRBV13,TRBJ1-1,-,CASSLPRTDFMNTEAFF,TGTGCCAGCAGCCTCCCCCGGACGGATTTTATGAACACTGAAGCTTTCTTT
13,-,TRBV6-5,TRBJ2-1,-,CASSYSRGYEQFF,TGTGCCAGCAGTTACTCTCGGGGCTATGAGCAGTTCTTC
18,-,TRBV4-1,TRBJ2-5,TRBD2,CASSQEGRNGGEQETQYF,TGCGCCAGCAGCCAAGAGGGGAGAAATGGGGGGGAACAAGAGACCCAGTACTTC
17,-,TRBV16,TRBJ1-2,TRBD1,CASSPMTGSLGGYGYTF,TGTGCCAGCAGCCCTATGACAGGGTCATTGGGCGGCTATGGCTACACCTTC
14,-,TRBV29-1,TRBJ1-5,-,CSVEARGQNQPQHF,TGCAGCGTTGAAGCCCGGGGGCAGAATCAGCCCCAGCATTTT
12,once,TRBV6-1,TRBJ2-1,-,CASSLRAPEQFF,TGTGCCAGCAGTCTCAGGGCTCCTGAGCAGTTCTTC
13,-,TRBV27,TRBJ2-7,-,CASSLWGADEQYF,TGTGCCAGCAGTTTATGGGGGGCGGACGAGCAGTACTTC
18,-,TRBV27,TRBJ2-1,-,CASSHIPWTSGGADEQFF,TGTGCCAGCTCCCACATTCCATGGACTAGTGGGGGGGCTGATGAGCAGTTCTTC
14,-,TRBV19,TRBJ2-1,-,CASSISSLGNEQFF,TGTGCCAGTAGTATTTCCTCACTAGGCAATGAGCAGTTCTTC
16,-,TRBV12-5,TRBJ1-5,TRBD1,CASGLVIGTGPQPQHF,TGTGCTAGTGGTTTGGTGATCGGGACAGGGCCTCAGCCCCAGCATTTT
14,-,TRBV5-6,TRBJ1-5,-,CASSSTTDNQPQHF,TGTGCCAGCAGCTCCACGACAGACAATCAGCCCCAGCATTTT